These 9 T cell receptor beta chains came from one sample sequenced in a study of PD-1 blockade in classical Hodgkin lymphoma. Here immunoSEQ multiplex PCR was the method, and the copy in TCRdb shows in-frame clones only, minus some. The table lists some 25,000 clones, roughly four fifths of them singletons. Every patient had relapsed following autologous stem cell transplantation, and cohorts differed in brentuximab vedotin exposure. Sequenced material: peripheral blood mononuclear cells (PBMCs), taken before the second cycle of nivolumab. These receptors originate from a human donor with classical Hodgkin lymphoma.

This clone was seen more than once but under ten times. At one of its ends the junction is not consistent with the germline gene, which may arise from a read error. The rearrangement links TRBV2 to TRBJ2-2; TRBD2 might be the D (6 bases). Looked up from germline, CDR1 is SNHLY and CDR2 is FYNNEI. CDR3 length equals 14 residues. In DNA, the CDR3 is TGTGCCAGTACGGGGGTGAAGAACGCCGGGGAGCTGTTTTTT. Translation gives CASTGVKNAGELFF.

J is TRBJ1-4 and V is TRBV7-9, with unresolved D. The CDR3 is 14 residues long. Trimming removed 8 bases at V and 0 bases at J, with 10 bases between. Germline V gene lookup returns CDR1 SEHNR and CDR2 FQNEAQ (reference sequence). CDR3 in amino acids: CASSIFATNEKLFF. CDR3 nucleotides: TGTGCCAGCTCCATATTTGCAACTAATGAAAAACTGTTTTTT.

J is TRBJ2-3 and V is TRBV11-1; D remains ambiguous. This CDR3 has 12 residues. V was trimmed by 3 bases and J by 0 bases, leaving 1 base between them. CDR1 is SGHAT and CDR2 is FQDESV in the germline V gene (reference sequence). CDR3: CASSFSTDTQYF. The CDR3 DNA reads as TGTGCCAGCAGCTTTAGCACAGATACGCAGTATTTT.

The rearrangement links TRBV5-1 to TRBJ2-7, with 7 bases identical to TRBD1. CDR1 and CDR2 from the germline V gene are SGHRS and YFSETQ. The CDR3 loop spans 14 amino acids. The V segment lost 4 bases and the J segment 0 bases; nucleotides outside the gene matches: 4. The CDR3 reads CASSLTGSSYEQYF. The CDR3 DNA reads TGCGCCAGCAGCCTGACAGGGAGCTCCTACGAGCAGTACTTC.

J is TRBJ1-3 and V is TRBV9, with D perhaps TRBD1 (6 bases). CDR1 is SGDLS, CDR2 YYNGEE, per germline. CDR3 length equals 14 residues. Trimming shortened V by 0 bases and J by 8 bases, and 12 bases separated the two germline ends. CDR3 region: CASSVGAGAYTIYF. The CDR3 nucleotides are TGTGCCAGCAGCGTAGGGGCAGGGGCTTACACCATATATTTT.

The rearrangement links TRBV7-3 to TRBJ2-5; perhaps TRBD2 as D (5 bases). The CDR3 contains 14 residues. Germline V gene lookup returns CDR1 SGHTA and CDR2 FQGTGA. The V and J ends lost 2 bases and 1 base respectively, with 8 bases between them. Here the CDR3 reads CASSLSGSQETQYF. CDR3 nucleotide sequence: TGTGCCAGCAGCTTATCGGGGAGCCAAGAGACCCAGTACTTC. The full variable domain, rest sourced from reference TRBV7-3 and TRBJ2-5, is GAGVSQTPSNKVTEKGKYVELRCDPISGHTALYWYRQSLGQGPEFLIYFQGTGAADDSGLPNDRFFAVRPEGSVSTLKIQRTERGDSAVYLCASSLSGSQETQYFGPGTRLLVL.

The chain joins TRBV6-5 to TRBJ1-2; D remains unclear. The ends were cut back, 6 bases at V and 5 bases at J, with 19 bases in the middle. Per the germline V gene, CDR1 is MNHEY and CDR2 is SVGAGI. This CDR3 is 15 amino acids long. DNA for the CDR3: TGTGCCAGCAGCCCTATGGTCCGTGTTGCATATGGCTACACCTTC. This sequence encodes CASSPMVRVAYGYTF.

For the CDR3, the DNA is TGCGCCAGCAGCCAAGATGGGGGGAACTATGGCTACACCTTC. Translated, it gives CASSQDGGNYGYTF. The chain combines TRBV4-3 with TRBJ1-2; possibly TRBD1 for D (5 bases). The CDR3 totals 14 residues. Trimming took 0 bases from V and 2 from J, leaving 7 bases between them. Germline assignment: CDR1 LGHNA and CDR2 YSLEER.

Written as DNA, the CDR3 is TGTGCCTCCTCCAGGGGACCCAATTCACCCCTCCACTTT. Its translation is CASSRGPNSPLHF. The V call is TRBV25-1, the J call TRBJ1-6, with a weak D call TRBD1 (6 bases). Trimming pared 11 bases from V and 7 bases from J, leaving 15 bases between. Germline CDR1 and CDR2: MGHDK and SYGVNS. The CDR3 totals 13 residues.